The T cell receptor (beta chain) described here comes from a study of identical twins. This CDR3 is 14 amino acids long. Germline CDR1 SGHRS, CDR2 YFSETQ. V lost 6 bases, J lost 0 bases, and 13 bases lay in between. TCRdb redid the calling of the 5' RACE reads with MiXCR, one entry per CDR3 protein. The sample includes fewer than 650,000 distinct CDR3 sequences, 9% to 10% seen only once; the top ten take 3%. This clonotype was seen at least ten times. This same sample was also taken into another study, of yellow fever vaccine responses in identical twins.

The rearrangement uses TRBV5-1 and TRBJ2-7, with D unclear. Sequences were obtained from PBMCs. The TCR comes from a woman aged 18 to 35 in good health. CDR3 nucleotides: TGCGCCAGCAACCCACCTGGGTCCTCCTACGAGCAGTACTTC. Residues: CASNPPGSSYEQYF.